This entry lists 13 T cell receptor beta chains sequenced from one sample in a study of blood T cell repertoires in COVID-19 (dated by TCRdb to the early 2020s). Library construction relied on the immunoSEQ multiplex PCR assay. The source is immuneACCESS, and TCRdb retained only in-frame sequences with V and J called. Part of the clones is not carried over; for the studies checked, unresolved V genes explain less than half of this, and the remainder is unexplained. The sample yields 150,000 to 200,000 clones; roughly three quarters were counted once. The leading ten clones occupy roughly 7.8% of the sample. Sequencing was performed on peripheral blood. Receptors were obtained from a woman in her fifties or sixties with active or convalescent COVID-19.

V gene TRBV2 combines with J gene TRBJ1-2; D is undetermined. This CDR3 has 13 residues. CDR1 and CDR2 (germline): SNHLY, FYNNEI. V was shortened by 6 bases and J by 3 bases, with 11 bases between the two germline ends. In DNA form, the CDR3 reads TGTGCCAGCAGCCCGCGGTCCGACTATGGCTACACCTTC. It is translated as CASSPRSDYGYTF.

This clone was observed at least ten times. The gene calls are TRBV9 and TRBJ1-5; D not resolved. CDR3 length: 15 amino acids. Germline V lookup: CDR1 SGDLS, CDR2 YYNGEE. V was shortened by 2 bases and J by 0 bases, with 9 bases between the two germline ends. CDR3 sequence (DNA): TGTGCCAGCAGCGTGTCAGGTTATAGCAATCAGCCCCAGCATTTT. This translates into CASSVSGYSNQPQHF.

The chain links TRBV9 to TRBJ2-5; TRBD1 might be the D (6 bases). Germline CDR1 is SGDLS and CDR2 is YYNGEE. The CDR3 is 16 residues long. With 0 bases removed from V and 2 bases from J, the gap between germline ends came to 14 bases. The CDR3 sequence is CASSVATGLGQETQYF. Here the CDR3 DNA reads TGTGCCAGCAGCGTAGCAACAGGGTTAGGGCAAGAGACCCAGTACTTC.

The chain recombines TRBV7-9 with TRBJ1-1, with TRBD1 matching over 8 bases. The V gene's germline CDR1 is SEHNR and CDR2 FQNEAQ (reference sequence). The CDR3 totals 17 residues. Trimming took 5 bases from V and 0 from J; bases not matched to a gene: 11. As DNA, the CDR3 is TGTGCCAGCAGCCCAAAGGGAACAGGGGGTATGAACACTGAAGCTTTCTTT. Protein product: CASSPKGTGGMNTEAFF.

This clone was detected only a few times. The V gene is TRBV5-4, the J gene TRBJ1-2; D is undetermined. CDR1 and CDR2 (germline): SGHNT, YYREEE (reference sequence). The CDR3 loop spans 15 amino acids. Trimming shortened V by 1 base and J by 7 bases, and 17 bases separated the two germline ends. In DNA, the CDR3 is TGTGCCAGCAGCTTGCCTGCCCGGGAGAAGGCTGGCTACACCTTC. Its protein is CASSLPAREKAGYTF.

This chain connects TRBV12-5 to TRBJ1-5, with 7 bases matching TRBD1. The CDR3 is made up of 13 amino acids. With V trimmed by 7 bases and J by 3 bases, 3 bases remained unmatched. Germline V gene data show CDR1 as LGHNT and CDR2 as FRNRAP. CDR3 protein: CASDRGNNQPQHF. The CDR3 DNA follows: TGTGCTAGTGACAGGGGAAACAATCAGCCCCAGCATTTT.

The chain joins TRBV27 to TRBJ1-2; D is unresolved. V lost 3 bases to trimming and J lost 3 bases, with 8 bases between them. This CDR3 is 13 amino acids long. The germline V gene encodes CDR1 MNHEY and CDR2 SMNVEV (reference sequence). This chain's CDR3 is CASSFGGDYGYTF. CDR3 coding DNA: TGTGCCAGCAGTTTCGGCGGAGACTATGGCTACACCTTC.

V is TRBV2 and J is TRBJ1-5; tentative D call: TRBD1 (5 bases). The CDR3 has 15 amino acids. Germline V gene sequence: CDR1 SNHLY, CDR2 FYNNEI. The ends were cut back, 7 bases at V and 6 bases at J, with 19 bases in the middle. The CDR3 loop reads CASTTDTWGGQPQHF. As DNA, the CDR3 is TGTGCCAGCACCACGGACACCTGGGGAGGTCAGCCCCAGCATTTT.

The chain employs TRBV7-8 and TRBJ2-3, with TRBD2 matching 14 bases. This CDR3 has 17 residues. V lost 5 bases to trimming and J lost 4 bases; unmatched junction nucleotides: 8. Germline-derived CDR1 and CDR2 are SGHVS and FQNEAQ. The CDR3 sequence is CASSPPRGLAGADTQYF. Written as DNA, the CDR3 is TGTGCCAGCAGCCCCCCCCGGGGACTAGCGGGAGCAGATACGCAGTATTTT.

The chain is built from TRBV7-9 and TRBJ1-1; D might be TRBD1 (6 bases). Trimming shortened V by 5 bases and J by 4 bases, and 17 bases separated the two germline ends. Germline CDR1 SEHNR, CDR2 FQNEAQ (reference sequence). The CDR3 is made up of 15 amino acids. CDR3 sequence (DNA): TGTGCCAGCAGCCCAGGACAGCCCGGACTCACTGAAGCTTTCTTT. It is translated as CASSPGQPGLTEAFF. The variable domain in full, with the rest retrieved from reference TRBV7-9 and TRBJ1-1, is DTGVSQNPRHKITKRGQNVTFRCDPISEHNRLYWYRQTLGQGPEFLTYFQNEAQLEKSRLLSDRFSAERPKGSFSTLEIQRTEQGDSAMYLCASSPGQPGLTEAFFGQGTRLTVV.

The chain combines TRBV7-6 with TRBJ1-2; D gene uncertain. This CDR3 spans 11 amino acids. Trimming took off 6 bases at V and 8 bases at J, with 10 bases between the two ends. The germline V gene encodes CDR1 SGHVS and CDR2 FNYEAQ. CDR3 in amino acids: CASSQSWGYTF. In DNA form, the CDR3 reads TGTGCCAGCAGTCAAAGCTGGGGCTACACCTTC.

This rearrangement joins TRBV6-5 to TRBJ2-2, with no clear D. Germline lookup yields CDR1 MNHEY and CDR2 SVGAGI. The CDR3 runs 13 residues. Deletions cut 7 bases from V and 1 base from J, with 7 bases between. The CDR3 DNA reads as TGTGCCAGCACTACCCGGAACACCGGGGAGCTGTTTTTT. Its protein is CASTTRNTGELFF.

The chain links TRBV27 to TRBJ2-2; 7 bases map to TRBD2. The germline V gene encodes CDR1 MNHEY and CDR2 SMNVEV (reference sequence). Trimming took 8 bases from V and 5 from J; bases not matched to a gene: 8. CDR3 size: 14 residues. The CDR3 loop reads CASQGAGRTGELFF. The CDR3 coding sequence is TGTGCCAGCCAAGGAGCGGGGCGAACCGGGGAGCTGTTTTTT.